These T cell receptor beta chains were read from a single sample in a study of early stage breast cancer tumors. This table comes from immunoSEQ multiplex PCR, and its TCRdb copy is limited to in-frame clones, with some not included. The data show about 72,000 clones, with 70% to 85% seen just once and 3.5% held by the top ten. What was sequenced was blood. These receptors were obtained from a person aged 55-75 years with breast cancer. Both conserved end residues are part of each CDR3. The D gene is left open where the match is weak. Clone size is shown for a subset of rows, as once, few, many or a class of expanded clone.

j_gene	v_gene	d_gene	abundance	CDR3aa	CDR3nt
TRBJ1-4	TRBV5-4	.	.	CASSFRGGLNEKLFF	TGTGCCAGCAGCTTCCGCGGGGGACTCAATGAAAAACTGTTTTTT
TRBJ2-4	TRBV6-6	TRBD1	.	CASRLTLDRGNIQYF	TGTGCCAGCAGGCTAACCCTGGACAGGGGAAACATTCAGTACTTC
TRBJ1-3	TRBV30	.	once	CASTGSLGNTIYF	TGTGCCTCGACCGGGTCCTTAGGAAACACCATATATTTT
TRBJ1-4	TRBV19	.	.	CASSWWGGEKLFF	TGTGCCAGTAGTTGGTGGGGAGGCGAAAAACTGTTTTTT
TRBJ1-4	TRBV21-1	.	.	CASSTTGQTTNEKLFF	TGTGCCAGCAGCACCACGGGACAGACAACTAATGAAAAACTGTTTTTT
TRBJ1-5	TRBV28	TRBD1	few	CASSNRGSNQPQHF	TGTGCCAGCAGTAACAGGGGGAGCAATCAGCCCCAGCATTTT
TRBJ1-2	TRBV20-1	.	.	CSARAPAGYTF	TGCAGTGCTAGAGCCCCGGCGGGCTACACCTTC
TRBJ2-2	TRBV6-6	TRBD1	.	CASRRTGGTGELFF	TGTGCCAGCAGGCGGACAGGCGGCACCGGGGAGCTGTTTTTT
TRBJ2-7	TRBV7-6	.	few	CASSLAPAGPVYEQYF	TGTGCCAGCAGCTTAGCTCCGGCGGGACCGGTCTACGAGCAGTACTTC
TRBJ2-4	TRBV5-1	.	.	CASSLARPPGDIQYF	TGCGCCAGCAGCTTGGCCAGACCTCCGGGGGACATTCAGTACTTC
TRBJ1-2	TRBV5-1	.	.	CASSSLNYGYTF	TGCGCCAGCAGCTCCCTGAACTATGGCTACACCTTC
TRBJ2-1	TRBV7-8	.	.	CASSLARGGNEQFF	TGTGCCAGCAGCTTAGCGAGGGGAGGTAATGAGCAGTTCTTC
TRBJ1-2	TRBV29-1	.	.	CSVIPELVGGRDGYTF	TGCAGCGTTATCCCTGAGCTAGTCGGGGGAAGGGACGGCTACACCTTC
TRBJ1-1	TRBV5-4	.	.	CASSSAETGGTEAFF	TGTGCCAGCAGCTCAGCAGAGACGGGGGGCACTGAAGCTTTCTTT
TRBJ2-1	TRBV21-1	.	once	CASSNAEGSSYNEQFF	TGTGCCAGCAGCAACGCCGAAGGAAGCTCCTACAATGAGCAGTTCTTC
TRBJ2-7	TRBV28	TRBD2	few	CASSLGSSGSPQYF	TGTGCCAGCAGTTTAGGGAGTAGCGGGAGCCCACAGTACTTC
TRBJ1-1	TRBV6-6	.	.	CASSYRAAWDTEAFF	TGTGCCAGCAGTTATCGGGCAGCGTGGGACACTGAAGCTTTCTTT
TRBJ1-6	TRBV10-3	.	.	CAISEFGAPGNSPLHF	TGTGCCATCAGTGAGTTCGGGGCCCCGGGGAATTCACCCCTCCACTTT
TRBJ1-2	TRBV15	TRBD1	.	CATSDRASLRGYTF	TGTGCCACCAGTGACAGGGCCTCATTACGTGGCTACACCTTC
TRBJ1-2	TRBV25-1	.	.	CASSDGVTDGYTF	TGTGCCAGCAGTGACGGGGTGACGGATGGCTACACCTTC
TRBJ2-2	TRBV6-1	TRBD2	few	CASSKRETGELFF	TGTGCCAGCAGTAAGCGGGAGACCGGGGAGCTGTTTTTT
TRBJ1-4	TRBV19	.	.	CASSIREQEKLFF	TGTGCCAGTAGTATTCGAGAACAGGAAAAACTGTTTTTT
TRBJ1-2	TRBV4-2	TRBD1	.	CASSRGQGGYGYTF	TGTGCCAGCAGCCGGGGACAGGGTGGATATGGCTACACCTTC